Following are 6 T cell receptor beta chains from one sample sequenced in a study of CD8+ T cells in alopecia areata. Extraction of RNA preceded its reverse transcription into cDNA, which served as the sequencing template. Some clones are missing from TCRdb's copy, which holds only in-frame ones; the method was immunoSEQ multiplex PCR. The sample yields about 250,000 clones, 50% to 75% seen once. Documented treatment: oral pan-JAK inhibitor, 5-10 mg twice daily. The sequencing used CD4+ T cells sorted from blood, collected around week 53, from a patient treated with tofacitinib. The receptors here all came from a human donor with alopecia areata.

This clone was detected only a few times. V is TRBV7-2 and J is TRBJ2-5, with D tentatively TRBD2 (5 bases). CDR3 length: 12 residues. The germline CDR1 and CDR2 sequences are SGHTA and FQGNSA. The V end was cut by 4 bases, the J end by 14 bases, with 17 bases between. The CDR3 spells CASSSDGRGPYF. The CDR3 DNA reads as TGTGCCAGCAGCTCGGACGGCCGAGGGCCTTACTTC.

The chain uses TRBV9 and TRBJ1-5, with D hard to call. The CDR3 sequence is 12 residues long. The V gene lost 0 bases and the J gene lost 9 bases, with 7 bases spanning the gap. In germline, CDR1 is SGDLS, CDR2 YYNGEE. The CDR3 nucleotides read TGTGCCAGCAGCGTAGGAACGGGGCCCCAGCATTTT. Protein: CASSVGTGPQHF.

The gene calls are TRBV4-1 and TRBJ1-3; D perhaps matches TRBD1 (6 bases). The V end lost 2 bases, the J end lost 0 bases, and 11 bases lay between the germline ends. The CDR3 length is 16 residues. Looked up from germline, CDR1 is MGHRA and CDR2 is YSYEKL. CDR3 in amino acids: CASSQRQVASGNTIYF. The CDR3 DNA follows: TGCGCCAGCAGCCAAAGACAGGTTGCCTCTGGAAACACCATATATTTT.

This sequence joins TRBV7-2 and TRBJ2-3; no definite D call. Trimming left V 3 bases short and J 6 bases short, with 4 bases between. Germline V gene lookup returns CDR1 SGHTA and CDR2 FQGNSA. The CDR3 has 11 amino acids. Written as DNA, the CDR3 is TGTGCCAGCAGCTTTGGTGATACGCAGTATTTT. Translating gives CASSFGDTQYF.

This chain links TRBV29-1 with TRBJ2-3; D is possibly TRBD2 (5 bases). The CDR3 has 14 residues. The germline V gene has CDR1 SQVTM and CDR2 ANQGSEA. The V end lost 6 bases, the J end lost 2 bases, and 15 bases lay between the germline ends. CDR3 amino acids: CSVVPGTFTDTQYF. The CDR3 bases are TGCAGCGTGGTCCCGGGAACTTTCACAGATACGCAGTATTTT.

Only one count was recorded for this clone. The chain couples TRBV14 to TRBJ1-2; no reliable D call. Germline CDR1 is SGHDN and CDR2 is FVKESK. The CDR3 has 14 amino acids. Trimming took 1 base from V and 6 from J, leaving 12 bases between them. CDR3 DNA: TGTGCCAGCAGCCAAGTCGCCGGCCCGGATGGCTACACCTTC. This sequence encodes CASSQVAGPDGYTF.